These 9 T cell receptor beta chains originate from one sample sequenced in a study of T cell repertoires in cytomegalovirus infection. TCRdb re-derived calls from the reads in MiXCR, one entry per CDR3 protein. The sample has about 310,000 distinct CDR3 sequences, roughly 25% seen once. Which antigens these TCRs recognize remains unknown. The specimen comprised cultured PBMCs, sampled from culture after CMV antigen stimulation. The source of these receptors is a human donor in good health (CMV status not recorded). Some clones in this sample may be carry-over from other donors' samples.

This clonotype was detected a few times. CDR3 DNA: TGCAGTGCTTTGCCGGGGACAGGGGACCGGGAGCAGTACTTC. Its protein product is CSALPGTGDREQYF. This chain joins TRBV20-1 and TRBJ2-7; 10 nucleotides agree with TRBD1. Germline V gives CDR1 DFQATT, CDR2 SNEGSKA (reference sequence). CDR3 size: 14 residues. The V segment lost 5 bases and the J segment 7 bases; nucleotides outside the gene matches: 11.

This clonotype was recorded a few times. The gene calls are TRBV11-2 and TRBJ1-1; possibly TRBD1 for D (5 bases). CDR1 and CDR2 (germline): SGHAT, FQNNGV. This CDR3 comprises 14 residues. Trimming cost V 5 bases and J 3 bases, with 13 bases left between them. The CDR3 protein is CASSRSRQHTEAFF. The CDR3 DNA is TGTGCCAGCAGCAGAAGTCGACAGCACACTGAAGCTTTCTTT.

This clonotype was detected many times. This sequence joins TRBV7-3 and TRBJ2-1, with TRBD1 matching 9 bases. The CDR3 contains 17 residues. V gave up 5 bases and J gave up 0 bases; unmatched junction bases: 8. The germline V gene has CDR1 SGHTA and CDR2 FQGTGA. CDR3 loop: CASSPTGGLSSYNEQFF. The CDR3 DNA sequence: TGTGCCAGCAGCCCCACAGGGGGCCTAAGCTCCTACAATGAGCAGTTCTTC. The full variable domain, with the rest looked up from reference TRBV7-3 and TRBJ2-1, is GAGVSQTPSNKVTEKGKYVELRCDPISGHTALYWYRQSLGQGPEFLIYFQGTGAADDSGLPNDRFFAVRPEGSVSTLKIQRTERGDSAVYLCASSPTGGLSSYNEQFFGPGTRLTVL.

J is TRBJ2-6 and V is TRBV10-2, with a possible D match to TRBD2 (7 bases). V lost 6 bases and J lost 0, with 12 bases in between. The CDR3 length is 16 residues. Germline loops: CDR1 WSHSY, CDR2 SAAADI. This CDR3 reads CASRAGQSSGANVLTF. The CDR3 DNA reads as TGCGCCAGCAGAGCGGGACAAAGCTCTGGGGCCAACGTCCTGACTTTC.

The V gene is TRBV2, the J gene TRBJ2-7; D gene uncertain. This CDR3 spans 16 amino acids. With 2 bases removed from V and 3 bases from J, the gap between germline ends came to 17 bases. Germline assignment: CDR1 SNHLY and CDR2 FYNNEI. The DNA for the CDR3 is TGTGCCAGCAGTGAACCCCTGCAGCCCTCCTTCTACGAGCAGTACTTC. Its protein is CASSEPLQPSFYEQYF.

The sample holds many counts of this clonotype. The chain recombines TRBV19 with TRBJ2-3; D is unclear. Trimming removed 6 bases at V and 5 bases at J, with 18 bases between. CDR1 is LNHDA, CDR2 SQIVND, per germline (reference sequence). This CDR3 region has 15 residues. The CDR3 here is CASRKELVLQDTQYF. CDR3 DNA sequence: TGTGCCAGTAGGAAGGAGCTGGTTCTTCAAGATACGCAGTATTTT.

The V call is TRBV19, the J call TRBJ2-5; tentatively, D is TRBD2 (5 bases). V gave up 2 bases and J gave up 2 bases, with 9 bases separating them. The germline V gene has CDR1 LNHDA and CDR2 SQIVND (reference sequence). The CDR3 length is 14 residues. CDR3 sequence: CASSITEGQETQYF. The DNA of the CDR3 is TGTGCCAGTAGTATAACCGAGGGACAAGAGACCCAGTACTTC.

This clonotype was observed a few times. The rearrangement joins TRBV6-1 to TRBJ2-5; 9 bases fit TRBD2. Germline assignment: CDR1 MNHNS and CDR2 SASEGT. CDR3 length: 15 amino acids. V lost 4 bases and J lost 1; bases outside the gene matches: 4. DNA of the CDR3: TGTGCCAGCAGTGTGACTAGCGGAATCCAAGAGACCCAGTACTTC. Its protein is CASSVTSGIQETQYF.

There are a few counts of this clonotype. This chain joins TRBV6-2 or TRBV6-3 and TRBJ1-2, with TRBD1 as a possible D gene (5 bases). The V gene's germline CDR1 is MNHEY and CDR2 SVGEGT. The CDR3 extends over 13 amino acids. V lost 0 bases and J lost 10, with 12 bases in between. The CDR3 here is CASSYSPGTTYTF. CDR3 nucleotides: TGTGCCAGCAGTTACTCCCCAGGGACGACCTACACCTTC.